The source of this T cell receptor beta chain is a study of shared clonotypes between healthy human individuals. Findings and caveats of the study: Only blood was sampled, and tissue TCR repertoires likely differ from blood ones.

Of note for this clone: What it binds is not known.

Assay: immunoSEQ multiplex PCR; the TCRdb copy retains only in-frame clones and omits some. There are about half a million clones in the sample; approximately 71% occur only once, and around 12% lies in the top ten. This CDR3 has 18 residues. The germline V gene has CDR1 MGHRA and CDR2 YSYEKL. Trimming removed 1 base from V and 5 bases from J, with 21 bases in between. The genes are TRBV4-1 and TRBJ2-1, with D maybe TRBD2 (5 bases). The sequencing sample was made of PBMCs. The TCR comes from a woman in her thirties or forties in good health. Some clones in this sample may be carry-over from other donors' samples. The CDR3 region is CASSQVLRVVGKHNEQFF. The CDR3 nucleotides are TGCGCCAGCAGCCAAGTTCTGCGTGTAGTCGGGAAGCACAATGAGCAGTTCTTC.